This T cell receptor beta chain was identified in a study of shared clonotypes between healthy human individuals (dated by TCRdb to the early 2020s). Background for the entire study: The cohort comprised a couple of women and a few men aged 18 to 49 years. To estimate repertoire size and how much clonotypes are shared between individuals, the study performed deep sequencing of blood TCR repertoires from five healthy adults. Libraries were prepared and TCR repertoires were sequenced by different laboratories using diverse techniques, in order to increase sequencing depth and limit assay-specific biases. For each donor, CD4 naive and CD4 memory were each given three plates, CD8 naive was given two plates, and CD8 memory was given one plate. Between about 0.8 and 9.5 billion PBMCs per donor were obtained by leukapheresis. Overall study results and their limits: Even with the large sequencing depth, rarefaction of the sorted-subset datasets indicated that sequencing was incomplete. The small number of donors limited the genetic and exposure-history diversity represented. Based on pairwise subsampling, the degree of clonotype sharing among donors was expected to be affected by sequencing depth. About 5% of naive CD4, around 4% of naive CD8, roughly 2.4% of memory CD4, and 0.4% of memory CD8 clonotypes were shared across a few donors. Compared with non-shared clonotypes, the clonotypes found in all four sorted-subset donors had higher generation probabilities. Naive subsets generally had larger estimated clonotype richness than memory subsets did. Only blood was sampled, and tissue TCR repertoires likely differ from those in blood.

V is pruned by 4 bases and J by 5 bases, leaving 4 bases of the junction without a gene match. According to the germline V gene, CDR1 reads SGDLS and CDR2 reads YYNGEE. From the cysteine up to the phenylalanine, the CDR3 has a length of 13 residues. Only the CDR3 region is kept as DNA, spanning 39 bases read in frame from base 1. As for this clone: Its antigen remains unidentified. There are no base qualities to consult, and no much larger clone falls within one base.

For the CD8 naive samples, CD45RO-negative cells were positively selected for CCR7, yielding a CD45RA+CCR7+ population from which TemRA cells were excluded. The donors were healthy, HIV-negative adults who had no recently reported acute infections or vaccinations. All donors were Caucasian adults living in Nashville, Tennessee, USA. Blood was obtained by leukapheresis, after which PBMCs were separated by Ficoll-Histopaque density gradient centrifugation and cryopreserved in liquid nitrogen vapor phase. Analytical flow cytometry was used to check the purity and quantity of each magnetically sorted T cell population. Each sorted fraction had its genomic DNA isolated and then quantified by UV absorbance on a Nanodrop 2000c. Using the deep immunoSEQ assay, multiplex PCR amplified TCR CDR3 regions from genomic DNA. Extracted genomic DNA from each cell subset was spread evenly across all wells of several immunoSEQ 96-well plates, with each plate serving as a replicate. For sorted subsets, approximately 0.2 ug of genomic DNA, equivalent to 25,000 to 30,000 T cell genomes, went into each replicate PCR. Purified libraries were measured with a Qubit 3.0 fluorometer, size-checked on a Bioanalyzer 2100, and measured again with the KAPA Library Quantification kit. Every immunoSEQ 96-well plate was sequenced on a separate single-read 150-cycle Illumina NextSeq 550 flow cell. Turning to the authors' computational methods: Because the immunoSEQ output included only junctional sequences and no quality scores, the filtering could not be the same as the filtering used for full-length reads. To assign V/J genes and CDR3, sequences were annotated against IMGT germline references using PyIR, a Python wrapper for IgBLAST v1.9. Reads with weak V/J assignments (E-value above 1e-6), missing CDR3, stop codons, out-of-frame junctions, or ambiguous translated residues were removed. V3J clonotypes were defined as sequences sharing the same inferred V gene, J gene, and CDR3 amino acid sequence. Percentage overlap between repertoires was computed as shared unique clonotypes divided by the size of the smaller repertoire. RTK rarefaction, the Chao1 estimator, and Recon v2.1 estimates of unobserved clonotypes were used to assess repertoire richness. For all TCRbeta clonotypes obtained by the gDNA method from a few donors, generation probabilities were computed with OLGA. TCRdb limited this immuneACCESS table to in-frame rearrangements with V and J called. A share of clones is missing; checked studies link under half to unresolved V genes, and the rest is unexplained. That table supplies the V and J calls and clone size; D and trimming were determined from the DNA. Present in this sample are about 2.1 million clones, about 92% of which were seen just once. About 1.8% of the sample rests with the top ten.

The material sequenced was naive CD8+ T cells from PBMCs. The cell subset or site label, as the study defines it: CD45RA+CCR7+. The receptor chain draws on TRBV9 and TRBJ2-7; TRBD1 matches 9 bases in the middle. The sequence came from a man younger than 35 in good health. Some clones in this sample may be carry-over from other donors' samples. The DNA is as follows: TGTGCCAGCAGCTACGGACAGGGGAACGAGCAGTACTTC. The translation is CASSYGQGNEQYF.